These 2 T cell receptor beta chains came from one sample sequenced in a study of T cell repertoires in cytomegalovirus infection. The antigens of these receptors remain unknown. In TCRdb, the reads were re-called with MiXCR into one record per CDR3 protein. The profile shows about 310,000 distinct CDR3 sequences, more than 20% of them singletons. The material sequenced was cultured PBMCs, taken from culture after CMV antigen stimulation. The origin of the receptors is a human donor in good health (CMV status not recorded). Some clones in this sample may be carry-over from other donors' samples.

The V call is TRBV12-5, the J call TRBJ2-1, with 8 bases that match TRBD2. The CDR3 has 14 amino acids. Germline loops: CDR1 LGHNT, CDR2 FRNRAP. With V trimmed by 8 bases and J by 6 bases, 9 bases remained unmatched. As DNA, the CDR3 is TGTGCTAGTTCTGGAAGCGGGGGACTCAATGAGCAGTTCTTC. It yields the protein CASSGSGGLNEQFF.

The chain recombines TRBV12-5 with TRBJ2-7; D gene unclear. Germline V CDR1 and CDR2: LGHNT, FRNRAP. V was cut by 3 bases and J by 0 bases, with 6 bases left in between. The CDR3 spans 13 residues. DNA for the CDR3: TGTGCTAGTGGTTTCGAAGGCTCCTACGAGCAGTACTTC. Amino acids: CASGFEGSYEQYF.